Given below is one TCR beta chain in context. As yet, its antigen is unknown. This record comes from a study of cytomegalovirus exposure and HLA in healthy donors. The protocol was immunoSEQ multiplex PCR, while the TCRdb copy is restricted to in-frame clones and leaves out a portion. This sample yields some 320,000 clones, of which 75% to 90% are seen a single time; 1.2% belongs to the top ten. Study results and caveats: Associated with cytomegalovirus, according to the listing, were about 160 TCR beta chains.

The clonotype comes from a woman aged 25 to 45 in good health and CMV-seropositive. The sample consisted of PBMCs.

The chain's CDR3 is CASSPLAGGRETQYF. The CDR3 nucleotides read TGTGCCAGCTCACCACTAGCGGGGGGGCGAGAGACCCAGTACTTC. V and J are TRBV18 and TRBJ2-5; 11 bases are shared with TRBD2. The CDR3 has 15 residues. CDR1 and CDR2 from the germline V gene are KGHSH and LQKENI. The V segment lost 1 base and the J segment 4 bases; nucleotides outside the gene matches: 2.